These 20 T cell receptor beta chains were sequenced from one sample in a study of neoadjuvant anti-PD-1 for oral cavity cancer. Regarding time point: after neoadjuvant nivolumab, at surgical resection. The protocol was immunoSEQ multiplex PCR, while the TCRdb copy is restricted to in-frame clones and leaves out a portion. The sample lists about 14,000 clones; less than 80% were seen once. This specimen was PBMCs, taken after nivolumab (anti-PD-1) treatment. The receptors stem from a person aged 35-79 years with oral cavity squamous cell carcinoma.

This chain connects TRBV5-4 to TRBJ2-7; TRBD2 matches at 9 bases. The CDR3 runs 15 residues. The J segment lost 3 bases and the V segment lost 1 base, leaving 5 bases of the junction unmatched. Germline V lookup: CDR1 SGHNT, CDR2 YYREEE (reference sequence). The CDR3 spells CASSLLAGGVYEQYF. DNA for the CDR3: TGTGCCAGCAGCTTGCTGGCGGGAGGGGTCTACGAGCAGTACTTC.

The rearrangement links TRBV4-2 to TRBJ1-4; the D is unclear. V shed 0 bases and J shed 7 bases, with 6 bases lying between them. Germline loops: CDR1 LGHNA, CDR2 YNFKEQ. The CDR3 runs to 13 residues. The CDR3 is CASSQELGEKLFF. The CDR3, as DNA: TGTGCCAGCAGCCAAGAATTGGGTGAAAAACTGTTTTTT.

The chain is built from TRBV9 and TRBJ2-1; the match to TRBD2 covers 7 bases. The germline V gene has CDR1 SGDLS and CDR2 YYNGEE. V shed 2 bases and J 4 bases; nucleotides not matched to a gene: 6. CDR3 length equals 15 residues. The CDR3 spells CASSVSGRAYNEQFF. CDR3 nucleotide sequence: TGTGCCAGCAGCGTTTCAGGGAGGGCTTACAATGAGCAGTTCTTC.

The chain uses TRBV7-3 and TRBJ2-7; 9 positions agree with TRBD1. V lost 2 bases to trimming and J lost 6 bases; unmatched junction nucleotides: 5. The CDR3 length is 14 residues. Germline V gene data show CDR1 as SGHTA and CDR2 as FQGTGA. This chain's CDR3 is CASSLGGQGVEQYF. The CDR3 nucleotides are TGTGCCAGCAGCTTAGGGGGACAGGGAGTCGAGCAGTACTTC.

This clone is a singleton in its sample. The chain couples TRBV6-1 to TRBJ1-1; TRBD1 agrees at 9 bases. The CDR3 is made up of 13 amino acids. The junction had 6 bases not matched to a gene; V was cut back by 8 bases and J by 5 bases. Germline V gene lookup returns CDR1 MNHNS and CDR2 SASEGT. CDR3 sequence: CASGLDRGTEAFF. CDR3 nucleotides: TGTGCCAGCGGGCTAGACAGGGGGACTGAAGCTTTCTTT.

This clone showed up just a few times. The chain carries TRBV5-4 and TRBJ1-1; 12 bases are a match to TRBD1. Germline CDR1 SGHNT, CDR2 YYREEE (reference sequence). The CDR3 contains 13 residues. Unmatched junction bases numbered 5, after V lost 7 bases and J lost 7 bases. The CDR3 region has the DNA TGTGCCAGCGGGGACAGGGGGCAGGTTGAAGCTTTCTTT. Translated: CASGDRGQVEAFF. The complete variable domain, with remaining parts taken from reference TRBV5-4 and TRBJ1-1, reads ETGVTQSPTHLIKTRGQQVTLRCSSQSGHNTVSWYQQALGQGPQFIFQYYREEENGRGNFPPRFSGLQFPNYSSELNVNALELDDSALYLCASGDRGQVEAFFGQGTRLTVV.

In its sample, this clone was seen a few times. The chain is built from TRBV28 and TRBJ2-7, with a possible D match to TRBD2 (6 bases). The germline CDR1 and CDR2 sequences are MDHEN and SYDVKM. This CDR3 contains 14 residues. V lost 8 bases to trimming and J lost 5 bases, with 19 bases between them. The CDR3 is CASALGTLPHEQYF. The CDR3 bases are TGTGCCAGCGCCTTGGGGACTCTCCCCCACGAGCAGTACTTC. The variable domain in full, with the rest retrieved from reference TRBV28 and TRBJ2-7, is DVKVTQSSRYLVKRTGEKVFLECVQDMDHENMFWYRQDPGLGLRLIYFSYDVKMKEKGDIPEGYSVSREKKERFSLILESASTNQTSMYLCASALGTLPHEQYFGPGTRLTVT.

The rearrangement links TRBV15 to TRBJ2-7, with 7 bases lining up with TRBD2. Per the germline V gene, CDR1 is LNHNV and CDR2 is YYDKDF (reference sequence). CDR3 size: 17 residues. V was pared by 1 base and J by 0 bases, with 9 bases of the junction left unmatched. The CDR3 DNA reads as TGTGCCACCAGCAGAGTGCTCACCGGGACTACCTCCTACGAGCAGTACTTC. The encoded protein is CATSRVLTGTTSYEQYF.

This clone was recorded once. V and J are TRBV28 and TRBJ2-7; 9 nucleotides align to TRBD2. The germline CDR1 and CDR2 sequences are MDHEN and SYDVKM. J gave up 6 bases and V 2 bases, and 14 bases lay outside the gene matches. The CDR3 runs 17 residues. This chain's CDR3 is CASSLGLAGRGALEQYF. As DNA, the CDR3 is TGTGCCAGCAGTTTAGGTCTAGCGGGACGAGGGGCCCTCGAGCAGTACTTC.

This chain uses TRBV6-1 with TRBJ1-5; D is unclear. Germline CDR1 is MNHNS and CDR2 is SASEGT. The V and J ends lost 5 bases and 1 base respectively, with 12 bases between them. The CDR3 length is 15 residues. The CDR3 DNA reads TGTGCCAGCAGTACCACCCGGACGAGCAATCAGCCCCAGCATTTT. Its protein product is CASSTTRTSNQPQHF.

J is TRBJ2-5 and V is TRBV2; a weak D match, TRBD2 (5 bases). Germline assignment: CDR1 SNHLY and CDR2 FYNNEI. The CDR3 is made up of 15 amino acids. V was pared by 4 bases and J by 3 bases, with 15 bases between. The CDR3 sequence: CASSVTRPGEETQYF. CDR3 DNA sequence: TGTGCCAGCAGTGTAACCCGGCCCGGGGAAGAGACCCAGTACTTC.

This chain joins TRBV5-6 and TRBJ2-5; 8 nucleotides line up with TRBD2. V lost 1 base and J lost 5; bases outside the gene matches: 13. CDR1 SGHDT and CDR2 YYEEEE come from the germline V gene. The CDR3 runs 17 residues. The DNA of the CDR3 is TGTGCCAGCAGCTTGCTAGGGGGAGCGGGGGTAAAGGAGACCCAGTACTTC. It yields the protein CASSLLGGAGVKETQYF.

This clone was observed a few times. V usage is TRBV25-1 and J usage is TRBJ1-4, with 8 bases identical to TRBD1. The CDR3 is 14 residues long. Per the germline V gene, CDR1 is MGHDK and CDR2 is SYGVNS. Trimming cost V 6 bases and J 7 bases; bases outside gene matches: 7. CDR3 DNA sequence: TGTGCCAGCAGCCCGGAGGACAGGGTTGAAAAACTGTTTTTT. Protein sequence: CASSPEDRVEKLFF. The full variable domain, its missing parts supplied by reference TRBV25-1 and TRBJ1-4, is EADIYQTPRYLVIGTGKKITLECSQTMGHDKMYWYQQDPGMELHLIHYSYGVNSTEKGDLSSESTVSRIRTEHFPLTLESARPSHTSQYLCASSPEDRVEKLFFGSGTQLSVL.

In this sample, this clone turned up a few times. The J gene is TRBJ2-5, the V gene TRBV28; 7 bases fit TRBD1. J gave up 1 base and V 1 base, and 3 bases lay outside the gene matches. CDR3 length equals 15 residues. Per germline, CDR1 MDHEN and CDR2 SYDVKM. The CDR3 nucleotides read TGTGCCAGCAGTTTATCGGGGACAGCCCAAGAGACCCAGTACTTC. It specifies CASSLSGTAQETQYF.

This chain links TRBV6-1 with TRBJ2-6; D is perhaps TRBD1 (5 bases). The CDR3 is 18 amino acids. V dropped 0 bases and J dropped 0 bases, with 12 bases sitting between them. CDR1 and CDR2 from the germline V gene are MNHNS and SASEGT. As DNA, the CDR3 is TGTGCCAGCAGTGAAGCAGCAGGGCTTAACTCTGGGGCCAACGTCCTGACTTTC. This codes for CASSEAAGLNSGANVLTF.

This chain connects TRBV7-2 to TRBJ1-5, with D unresolved. V lost 4 bases, J lost 11 bases, and 12 bases lay in between. Germline V gives CDR1 SGHTA, CDR2 FQGNSA. The CDR3 loop spans 12 amino acids. DNA for the CDR3: TGTGCCAGCAGCTCCTCGGGTTTGGCCCAGCATTTT. Its translation: CASSSSGLAQHF. Looking up the rest from reference TRBV7-2 and TRBJ1-5 gives the full variable domain: GAGVSQSPSNKVTEKGKDVELRCDPISGHTALYWYRQSLGQGLEFLIYFQGNSAPDKSGLPSDRFSAERTGGSVSTLTIQRTQQEDSAVYLCASSSSGLAQHFGDGTRLSIL.

This clone was seen a handful of times. CDR3 protein: CASSKTGAKTQYF. The DNA of the CDR3 is TGTGCCAGCAGCAAGACAGGGGCCAAGACCCAGTACTTC. This sequence joins TRBV11-3 and TRBJ2-5, with TRBD1 matching over 8 bases. The CDR3 length is 13 residues. V dropped 5 bases and J dropped 6; count of bases not matched to a gene: 5. Germline loops: CDR1 SGHNT, CDR2 YENEEA.

The rearrangement joins TRBV6-6 to TRBJ2-7; 9 bases are shared with TRBD1. CDR1 and CDR2 (germline): MNHNY, SVGAGI (reference sequence). This CDR3 is 15 amino acids long. Trimming removed 2 bases from V and 6 bases from J; junction bases left unmatched: 8. This chain's CDR3 is CASSYRTGDLGEQYF. CDR3 coding DNA: TGTGCCAGCAGTTACCGGACAGGGGATTTGGGCGAGCAGTACTTC.

The J gene is TRBJ2-2, the V gene TRBV6-5; D unresolved. V was clipped by 10 bases and J by 6 bases, with 12 bases between them. Germline lookup yields CDR1 MNHEY and CDR2 SVGAGI. This CDR3 region has 12 residues. The CDR3 region has the DNA TGTGCCACGCGGTCAGGCCCCGGGGAGCTGTTTTTT. Protein: CATRSGPGELFF.

The rearrangement links TRBV28 to TRBJ2-1; no clear D. The germline V gene encodes CDR1 MDHEN and CDR2 SYDVKM. The CDR3 consists of 14 residues. Trimming removed 7 bases at V and 5 bases at J, with 15 bases between. DNA of the CDR3: TGTGCCAGCACCCCCAGCCCGAAAAACAATGAGCAGTTCTTC. This encodes CASTPSPKNNEQFF.